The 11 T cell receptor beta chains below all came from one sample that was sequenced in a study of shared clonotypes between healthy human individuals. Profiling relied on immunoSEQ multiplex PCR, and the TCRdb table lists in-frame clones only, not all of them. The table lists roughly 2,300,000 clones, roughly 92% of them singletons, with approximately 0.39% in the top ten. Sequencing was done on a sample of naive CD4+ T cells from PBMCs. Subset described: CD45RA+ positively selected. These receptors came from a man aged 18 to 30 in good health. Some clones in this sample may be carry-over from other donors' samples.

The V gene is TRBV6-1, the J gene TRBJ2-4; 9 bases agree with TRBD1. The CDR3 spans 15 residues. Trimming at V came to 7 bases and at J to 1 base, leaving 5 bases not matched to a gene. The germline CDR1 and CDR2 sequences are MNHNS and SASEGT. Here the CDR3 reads CASIVGQGAKNIQYF. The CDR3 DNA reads TGTGCCAGCATCGTAGGACAGGGGGCCAAAAACATTCAGTACTTC.

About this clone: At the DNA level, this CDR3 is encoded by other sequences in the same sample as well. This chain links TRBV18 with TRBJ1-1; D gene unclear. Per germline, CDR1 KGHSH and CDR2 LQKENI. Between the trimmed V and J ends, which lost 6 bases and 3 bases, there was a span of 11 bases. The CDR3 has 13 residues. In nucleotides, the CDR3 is TGTGCCAGCTCCCCAGCGGAGGACACTGAAGCTTTCTTT. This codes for CASSPAEDTEAFF.

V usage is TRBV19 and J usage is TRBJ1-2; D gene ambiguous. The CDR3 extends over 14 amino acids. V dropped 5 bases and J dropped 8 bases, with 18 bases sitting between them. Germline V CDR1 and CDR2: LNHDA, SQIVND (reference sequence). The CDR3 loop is CASSSGTRISGYTF. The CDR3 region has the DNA TGTGCCAGTAGTTCTGGTACGAGGATTTCGGGCTACACCTTC.

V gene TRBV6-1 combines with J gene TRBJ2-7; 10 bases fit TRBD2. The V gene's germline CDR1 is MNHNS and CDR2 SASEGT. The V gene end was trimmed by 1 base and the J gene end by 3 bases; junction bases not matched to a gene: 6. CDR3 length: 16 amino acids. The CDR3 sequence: CASSEVVAGGGYEQYF. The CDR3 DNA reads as TGTGCCAGCAGTGAAGTAGTAGCGGGAGGTGGCTACGAGCAGTACTTC.

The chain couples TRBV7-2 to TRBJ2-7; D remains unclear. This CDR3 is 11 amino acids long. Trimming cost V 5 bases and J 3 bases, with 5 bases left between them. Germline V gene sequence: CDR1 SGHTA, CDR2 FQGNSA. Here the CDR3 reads CASSKNYEQYF. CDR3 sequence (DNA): TGTGCCAGCAGCAAGAACTACGAGCAGTACTTC.

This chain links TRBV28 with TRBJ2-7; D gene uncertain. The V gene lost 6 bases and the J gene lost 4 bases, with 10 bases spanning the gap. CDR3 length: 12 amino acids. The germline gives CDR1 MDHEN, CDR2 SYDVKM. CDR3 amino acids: CASSGAGYEQYF. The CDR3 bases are TGTGCCAGCAGCGGAGCTGGGTACGAGCAGTACTTC.

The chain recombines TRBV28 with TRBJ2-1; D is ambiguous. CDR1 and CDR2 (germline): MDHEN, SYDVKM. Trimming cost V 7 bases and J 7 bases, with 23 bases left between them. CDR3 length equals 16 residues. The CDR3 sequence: CASTLGASLYGNEQFF. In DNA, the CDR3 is TGTGCCAGCACCCTGGGCGCCTCGCTGTACGGGAATGAGCAGTTCTTC. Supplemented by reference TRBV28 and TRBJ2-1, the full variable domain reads DVKVTQSSRYLVKRTGEKVFLECVQDMDHENMFWYRQDPGLGLRLIYFSYDVKMKEKGDIPEGYSVSREKKERFSLILESASTNQTSMYLCASTLGASLYGNEQFFGPGTRLTVL.

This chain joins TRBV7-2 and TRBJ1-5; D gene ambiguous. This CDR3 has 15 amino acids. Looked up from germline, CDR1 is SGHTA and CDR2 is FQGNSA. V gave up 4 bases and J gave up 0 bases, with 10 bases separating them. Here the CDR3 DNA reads TGTGCCAGCAGCTCTGGCAGTTATAGCAATCAGCCCCAGCATTTT. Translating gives CASSSGSYSNQPQHF.

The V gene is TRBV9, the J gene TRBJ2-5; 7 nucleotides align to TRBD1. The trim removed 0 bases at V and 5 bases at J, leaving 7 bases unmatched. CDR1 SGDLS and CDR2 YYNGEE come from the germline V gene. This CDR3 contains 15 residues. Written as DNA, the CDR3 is TGTGCCAGCAGCGTAGGTAGGGGGCTTAGGGAGACCCAGTACTTC. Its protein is CASSVGRGLRETQYF.

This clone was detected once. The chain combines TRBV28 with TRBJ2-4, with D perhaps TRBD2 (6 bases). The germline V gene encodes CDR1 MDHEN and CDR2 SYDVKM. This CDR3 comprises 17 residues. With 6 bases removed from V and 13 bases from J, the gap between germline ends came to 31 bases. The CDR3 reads CASSSPLGGPGVEWQYF. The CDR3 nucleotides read TGTGCCAGCAGCTCACCCCTGGGGGGTCCTGGTGTCGAATGGCAGTACTTC.

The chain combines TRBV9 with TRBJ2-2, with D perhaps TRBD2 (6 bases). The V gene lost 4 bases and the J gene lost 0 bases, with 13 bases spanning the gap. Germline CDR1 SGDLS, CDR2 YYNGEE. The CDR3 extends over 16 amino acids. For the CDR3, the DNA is TGTGCCAGCAGCCGTAGCGGCAGTCCGAACACCGGGGAGCTGTTTTTT. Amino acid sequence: CASSRSGSPNTGELFF.